One T cell receptor (beta chain) is described in this entry. Germline and junction disagree at one end, which may indicate a read error. 13 Jbeta primers and 60 Vbeta primers were used for the PCR. Assay used: immunoSEQ multiplex PCR; TCRdb lists only in-frame clones, some missing. The table lists fewer than 250,000 clones, approximately 80% of them singletons, with 0.71% in the top ten. This specimen comes from a study of cytomegalovirus exposure and HLA in healthy donors. This CDR3 is built from 12 residues. Germline V lookup: CDR1 MDHEN, CDR2 SYDVKM. The chain has TRBV28 and TRBJ2-7; TRBD2 aligns across 7 bases. This receptor was taken from a boy younger than 10 in good health and CMV-seronegative. Sequencing was carried out using PBMCs. DNA of the CDR3: TGTGCCAGCAGTCTAGGACGACGAGCGGGGAACTTC. It yields the protein CASSLGRRAGNF.